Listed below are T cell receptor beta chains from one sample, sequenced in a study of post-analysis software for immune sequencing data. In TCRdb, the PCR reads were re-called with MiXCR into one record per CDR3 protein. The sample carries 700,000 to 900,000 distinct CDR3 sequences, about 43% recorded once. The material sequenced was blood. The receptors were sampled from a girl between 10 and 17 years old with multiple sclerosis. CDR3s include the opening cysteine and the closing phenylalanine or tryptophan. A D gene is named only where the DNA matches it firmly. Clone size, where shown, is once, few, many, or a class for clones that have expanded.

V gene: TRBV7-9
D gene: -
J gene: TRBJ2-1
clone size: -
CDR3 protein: CASSSLGGLENNEQFF
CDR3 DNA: TGTGCCAGCAGCTCCCTCGGGGGACTGGAGAACAATGAGCAGTTCTTC

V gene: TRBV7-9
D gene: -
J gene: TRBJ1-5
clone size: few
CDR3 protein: CASSLGVGVEGNQPQHF
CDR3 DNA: TGTGCCAGCAGCTTAGGGGTCGGGGTCGAAGGCAATCAGCCCCAGCATTTT

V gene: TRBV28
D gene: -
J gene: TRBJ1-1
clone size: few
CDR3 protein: CASSLPRGTEAFF
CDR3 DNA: TGTGCCAGCAGTTTACCCAGGGGCACTGAAGCTTTCTTT

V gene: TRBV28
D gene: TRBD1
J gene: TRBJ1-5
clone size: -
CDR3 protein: CASSLRGGTGGSQPQHF
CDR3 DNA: TGTGCCAGCAGTTTACGTGGTGGGACAGGGGGCAGTCAGCCCCAGCATTTT

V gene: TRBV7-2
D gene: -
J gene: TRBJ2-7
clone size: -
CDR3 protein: CASSLHRTGNEQYF
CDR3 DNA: TGTGCCAGCAGCCTCCACCGGACTGGAAATGAGCAGTACTTC

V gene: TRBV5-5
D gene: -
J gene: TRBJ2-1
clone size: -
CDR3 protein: CASRGPDSSKNEQFF
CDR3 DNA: TGTGCCAGCAGGGGCCCCGATAGCTCGAAGAATGAGCAGTTCTTC

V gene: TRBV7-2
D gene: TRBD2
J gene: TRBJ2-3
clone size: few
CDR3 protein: CASSLSLAGSDTQYF
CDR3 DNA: TGTGCCAGCAGCTTAAGCCTAGCGGGATCAGATACGCAGTATTTT

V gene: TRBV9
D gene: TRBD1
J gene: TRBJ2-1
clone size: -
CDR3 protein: CASSVEGTVGEQFF
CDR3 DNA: TGTGCCAGCAGCGTAGAAGGGACAGTGGGTGAGCAGTTCTTC

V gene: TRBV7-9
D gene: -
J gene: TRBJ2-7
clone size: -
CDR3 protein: CASSLSERGIDEQYF
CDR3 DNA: TGTGCCAGCAGCTTGTCCGAAAGGGGGATAGACGAGCAGTACTTC

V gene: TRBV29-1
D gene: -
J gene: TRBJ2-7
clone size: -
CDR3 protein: CGVAITDSYEQYF
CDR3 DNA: TGCGGCGTTGCTATAACAGACTCCTACGAGCAGTACTTC

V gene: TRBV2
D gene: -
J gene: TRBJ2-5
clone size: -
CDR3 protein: CASSIRGKQYF
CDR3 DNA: TGTGCCAGCAGCATCCGGGGGAAGCAGTACTTC

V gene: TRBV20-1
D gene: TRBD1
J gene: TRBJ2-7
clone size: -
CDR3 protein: CSPMDRPDEQYF
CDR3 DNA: TGCAGTCCCATGGACAGGCCCGACGAGCAGTACTTC

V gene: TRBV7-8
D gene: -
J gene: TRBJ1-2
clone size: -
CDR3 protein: CASSLAAAGYGYTF
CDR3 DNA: TGTGCCAGCAGCTTAGCAGCGGCCGGCTATGGCTACACCTTC

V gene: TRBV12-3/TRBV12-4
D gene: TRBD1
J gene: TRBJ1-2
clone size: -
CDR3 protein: CASSLVGQGYHGYTF
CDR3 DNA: TGTGCCAGCAGTTTAGTAGGACAGGGATACCATGGCTACACCTTC

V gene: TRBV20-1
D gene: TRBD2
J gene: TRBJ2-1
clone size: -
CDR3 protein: CSAREGLAAQFF
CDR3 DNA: TGCAGTGCTAGAGAGGGTCTAGCGGCGCAGTTCTTC

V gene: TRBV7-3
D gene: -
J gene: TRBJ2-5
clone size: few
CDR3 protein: CASSLTVGVIETQYF
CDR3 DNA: TGTGCCAGCAGCTTAACGGTGGGAGTAATTGAGACCCAGTACTTC

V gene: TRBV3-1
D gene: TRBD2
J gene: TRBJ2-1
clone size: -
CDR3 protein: CASSQDLASGRNEQFF
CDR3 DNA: TGTGCCAGCAGCCAAGATTTGGCTAGCGGGAGGAATGAGCAGTTCTTC

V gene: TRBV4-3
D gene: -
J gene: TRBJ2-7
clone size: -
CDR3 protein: CASSQGTTGAAYEQYF
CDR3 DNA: TGCGCCAGCAGCCAAGGGACGACGGGAGCGGCCTACGAGCAGTACTTC

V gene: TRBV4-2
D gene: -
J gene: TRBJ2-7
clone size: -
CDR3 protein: CASSQEFPATYEQYF
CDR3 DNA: TGTGCCAGCAGCCAAGAGTTCCCAGCGACGTACGAGCAGTACTTC

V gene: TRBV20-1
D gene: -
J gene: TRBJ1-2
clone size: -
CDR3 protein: CSASPFGEYGYTF
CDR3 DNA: TGCAGTGCTAGTCCATTCGGGGAATATGGCTACACCTTC

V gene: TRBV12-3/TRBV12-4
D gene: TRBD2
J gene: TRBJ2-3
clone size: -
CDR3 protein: CASSLVSSGTSTDTQYF
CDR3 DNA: TGTGCCAGCAGTTTAGTCTCGAGCGGGACTAGCACAGATACGCAGTATTTT

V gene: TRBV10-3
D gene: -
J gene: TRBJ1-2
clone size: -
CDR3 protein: CAISDPGTRLGYTF
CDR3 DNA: TGTGCCATCAGTGACCCGGGTACGAGGTTGGGCTACACCTTC

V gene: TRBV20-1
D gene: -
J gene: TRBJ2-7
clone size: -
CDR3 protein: CSAPLDVASEQYF
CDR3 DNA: TGCAGTGCTCCCCTGGACGTGGCCTCCGAGCAGTACTTC

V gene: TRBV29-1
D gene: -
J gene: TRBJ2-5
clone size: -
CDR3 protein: CSVEVGIENEQYF
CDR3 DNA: TGCAGCGTTGAAGTGGGGATTGAGAATGAGCAGTACTTC

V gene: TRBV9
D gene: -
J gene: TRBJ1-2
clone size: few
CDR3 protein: CASRGATGSESYTF
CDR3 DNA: TGTGCCAGCAGGGGGGCGACAGGCTCTGAGAGCTACACCTTC

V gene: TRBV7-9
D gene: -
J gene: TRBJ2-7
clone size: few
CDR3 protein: CASSLGRGWEQYF
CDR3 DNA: TGTGCCAGCAGCTTAGGGAGGGGCTGGGAGCAGTACTTC

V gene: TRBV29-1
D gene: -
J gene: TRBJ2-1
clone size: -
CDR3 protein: CSVDPGLLPYNEQFF
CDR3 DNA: TGCAGCGTGGATCCCGGTCTTCTACCTTACAATGAGCAGTTCTTC

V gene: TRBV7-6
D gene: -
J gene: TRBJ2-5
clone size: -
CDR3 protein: CASSTRPTGQETQYF
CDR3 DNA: TGTGCCAGCAGCACCCGGCCAACCGGCCAAGAGACCCAGTACTTC

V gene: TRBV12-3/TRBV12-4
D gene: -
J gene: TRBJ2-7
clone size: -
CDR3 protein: CASSLGATTPYEQYF
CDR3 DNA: TGTGCCAGCAGCCTAGGAGCTACTACCCCCTACGAGCAGTACTTC

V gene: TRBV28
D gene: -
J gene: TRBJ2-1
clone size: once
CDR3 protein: CASSLPQGHNEQFF
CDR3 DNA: TGTGCCAGCAGTTTACCCCAGGGCCACAATGAGCAGTTCTTC

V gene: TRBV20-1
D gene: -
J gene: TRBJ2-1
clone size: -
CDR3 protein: CSALLVGNEQFF
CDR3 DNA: TGCAGTGCTCTCCTCGTGGGCAATGAGCAGTTCTTC

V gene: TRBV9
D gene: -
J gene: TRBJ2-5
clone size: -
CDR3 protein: CASSVGGVETQYF
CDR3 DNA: TGTGCCAGCAGCGTAGGCGGGGTAGAGACCCAGTACTTC

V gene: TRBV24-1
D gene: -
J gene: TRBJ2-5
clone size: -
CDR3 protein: CAAKDRETQYF
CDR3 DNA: TGTGCCGCCAAAGACAGAGAGACCCAGTACTTC

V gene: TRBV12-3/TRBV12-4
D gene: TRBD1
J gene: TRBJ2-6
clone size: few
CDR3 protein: CASSSSYRDSESGANVLTF
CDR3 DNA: TGTGCCAGCAGTTCTTCCTACCGGGACAGCGAGTCGGGGGCCAACGTCCTGACTTTC

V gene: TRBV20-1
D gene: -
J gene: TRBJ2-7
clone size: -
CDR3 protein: CSASGRPLENEQYF
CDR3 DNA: TGCAGTGCTAGTGGTCGACCTCTTGAGAATGAGCAGTACTTC

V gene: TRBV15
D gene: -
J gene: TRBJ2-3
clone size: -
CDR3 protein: CATSRDWEGTDTQYF
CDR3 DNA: TGTGCCACCAGCAGAGATTGGGAGGGCACAGATACGCAGTATTTT

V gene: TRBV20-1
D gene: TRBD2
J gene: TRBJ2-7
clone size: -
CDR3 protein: CSARTWVVGGPFEQYF
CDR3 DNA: TGCAGTGCTAGGACCTGGGTCGTGGGAGGGCCTTTCGAGCAGTACTTC

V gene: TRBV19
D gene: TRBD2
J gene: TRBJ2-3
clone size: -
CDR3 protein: CASSKLAGLTDTQYF
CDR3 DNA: TGTGCCAGTAGTAAACTAGCGGGACTCACAGATACGCAGTATTTT

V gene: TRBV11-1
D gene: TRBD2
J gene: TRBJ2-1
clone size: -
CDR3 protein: CASSFSGSNQFF
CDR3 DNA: TGTGCCAGCAGCTTTAGCGGGAGTAACCAGTTCTTC

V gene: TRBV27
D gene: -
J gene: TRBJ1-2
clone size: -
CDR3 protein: CASSPYTSPTASDGYTF
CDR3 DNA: TGTGCCAGCAGCCCCTACACTAGCCCGACAGCAAGCGATGGCTACACCTTC